This record concerns one T cell receptor beta chain sequence. The antigen is unknown. The sample belongs to a study of T cell clonotyping in hematopoietic cell transplantation. Study-level results: Without cell sorting, CD4 versus CD8 contributions remain unresolved. At the given depth, recipient repertoires were over 95% de novo clonotypes. Pathologically expanded recipient clonotypes increased progressively from day 30 to day 180 as diversity fell.

Recipient blood drawn about 28 days pretransplant and days 30, 100, 180 after. Germline V gene data show CDR1 as MNHEY and CDR2 as SVGAGI. Trimming at V came to 2 bases and at J to 7 bases, leaving 3 bases not matched to a gene. The CDR3 has 14 residues. Profiled with immunoSEQ multiplex PCR; TCRdb holds only in-frame clones, not every one. The sample contains about 29,000 clones, around nine tenths of which appear only once. The sample consisted of PBMCs, taken 100 days after allogeneic stem cell transplant. V is TRBV6-5 and J is TRBJ2-1; 9 nucleotides agree with TRBD2. This clonotype was obtained from a female patient aged 45-60 years who had an allogeneic stem cell transplant from a related donor, so the T cells may come from the graft donor. Some clones in this sample may be carry-over from other donors' samples. In nucleotides, the CDR3 is TGTGCCAGCAGTTACGGGACTAGCATAAATGAGCAGTTCTTC. This encodes CASSYGTSINEQFF.